Listed below are T cell receptor beta chains from one sample, sequenced in a study of cytomegalovirus exposure and HLA in healthy donors. Only in-frame clones appear in the TCRdb table, and some are missing; sequencing was by immunoSEQ multiplex PCR. The table lists under 200,000 clones, 80% to 85% of them singletons. Sequenced material: PBMCs. These receptors were taken from a boy younger than 18 in good health and CMV-seronegative. Both conserved end residues are part of each CDR3. A D gene is named only where the DNA matches it firmly. Only part of the rows carry a size: once, few, many, or a class if the clone is expanded.

-,TRBD2,TRBJ2-1,TRBV5-1,CASSLGTSGDEQFF,TGCGCCAGCAGCTTGGGGACTAGCGGGGATGAGCAGTTCTTC
few,TRBD1,TRBJ2-7,TRBV6-1,CASSATGVNSYEQYF,TGTGCCAGCAGTGCGACAGGGGTGAACTCCTACGAGCAGTACTTC
-,-,TRBJ2-7,TRBV5-1,CASSLSLFYEQYF,TGCGCCAGCAGCTTGTCCCTTTTCTACGAGCAGTACTTC
-,-,TRBJ1-1,TRBV11-2,CASSWIDSEAFF,TGTGCCAGCAGCTGGATAGACAGTGAAGCTTTCTTT
-,-,TRBJ1-5,TRBV28,CASNGGGYSNQPQHF,TGTGCCAGCAATGGCGGGGGTTATAGCAATCAGCCCCAGCATTTT
-,TRBD2,TRBJ2-5,TRBV11-2,CASSLGTSGSSWETQYF,TGTGCCAGCAGCCTAGGGACTAGCGGGAGCTCTTGGGAGACCCAGTACTTC
-,-,TRBJ1-4,TRBV29-1,CSVDPDGGNEKLFF,TGCAGCGTCGACCCGGACGGAGGAAATGAAAAACTGTTTTTT
-,-,TRBJ1-1,TRBV4-1,CASSQSSRTEAFF,TGCGCCAGCAGCCAGTCGTCTAGGACTGAAGCTTTCTTT
once,TRBD1,TRBJ1-6,TRBV25-1,CASSSGTGVSPLHF,TGTGCCAGCAGTTCCGGGACAGGGGTTTCACCCCTCCACTTT
-,TRBD2,TRBJ2-7,TRBV6-6,CASRSSGSYEQYF,TGTGCCAGCAGGTCTAGCGGGAGCTACGAGCAGTACTTC
-,TRBD1,TRBJ1-1,TRBV7-9,CASSFPGQGSVAFF,TGTGCCAGCAGTTTCCCGGGACAGGGAAGTGTAGCTTTCTTT
-,-,TRBJ1-5,TRBV5-4,CASSLVPGVGQPQHF,TGTGCCAGCAGCTTGGTTCCAGGGGTCGGGCAGCCCCAGCATTTT
-,TRBD2,TRBJ2-1,TRBV29-1,CSAGLAGPNEQFF,TGCAGCGCGGGACTAGCGGGTCCCAATGAGCAGTTCTTC
-,TRBD2,TRBJ2-3,TRBV29-1,CTQRLAGKVDTQYF,TGCACCCAGCGACTAGCGGGAAAAGTAGATACGCAGTATTTT
-,-,TRBJ1-2,TRBV7-8,CASSFAGLDDYGYTF,TGTGCCAGCAGCTTTGCAGGGCTCGATGACTATGGCTACACCTTC
-,-,TRBJ1-5,TRBV9,CASSVSSNQPQHF,TGTGCCAGCAGCGTCTCCAGCAATCAGCCCCAGCATTTT
-,-,TRBJ2-3,TRBV6-5,CASSSLIADTQYF,TGTGCCAGCAGTAGCCTAATCGCAGATACGCAGTATTTT
-,-,TRBJ2-7,TRBV4-1,CASSQVSWSSYEQYF,TGCGCCAGCAGCCAAGTTAGCTGGAGCTCCTACGAGCAGTACTTC
-,TRBD1,TRBJ2-7,TRBV28,CASKSGTAPSYEQYF,TGTGCCAGCAAATCCGGGACAGCTCCCTCCTACGAGCAGTACTTC
-,-,TRBJ1-4,TRBV2,CASGPGRRATNEKLFF,TGTGCCAGCGGACCGGGGAGGAGGGCAACTAATGAAAAACTGTTTTTT
-,-,TRBJ1-2,TRBV6-1,CASSEKLRESYGYTF,TGTGCCAGCAGTGAAAAGTTGCGGGAGAGCTATGGCTACACCTTC
-,TRBD1,TRBJ1-2,TRBV30,CAWSRGQGSYGYTF,TGTGCCTGGAGCCGGGGACAGGGGAGCTATGGCTACACCTTC
-,-,TRBJ2-1,TRBV6-4,CASSEGAGRSYNEQFF,TGTGCCAGCAGTGAGGGAGCGGGCCGCTCCTACAATGAGCAGTTCTTC
-,TRBD1,TRBJ2-1,TRBV5-1,CASSPREGSGGPKNYRIYNEQFF,TGCGCCAGCAGCCCCCGAGAGGGGTCAGGGGGCCCGAAAAATTACCGAATATACAATGAGCAGTTCTTC
-,-,TRBJ2-5,TRBV27,CASSFKAGALQETQYF,TGTGCCAGCAGTTTCAAGGCAGGGGCCCTCCAAGAGACCCAGTACTTC
-,TRBD1,TRBJ1-6,TRBV6-1,CASSGRQGLKNSPLHF,TGTGCCAGCAGTGGTAGACAGGGGTTGAAGAATTCACCCCTCCACTTT
-,-,TRBJ1-5,TRBV7-6,CASSPGQPEANQPQHF,TGTGCCAGCAGCCCAGGACAGCCAGAAGCCAATCAGCCCCAGCATTTT
-,-,TRBJ2-3,TRBV6-6,CASTPRGTDTQYF,TGTGCCAGCACCCCACGGGGCACAGATACGCAGTATTTT
-,TRBD1,TRBJ2-7,TRBV7-2,CASSVRDRSYEQYF,TGTGCCAGCAGCGTCCGGGACAGGAGCTACGAGCAGTACTTC
-,-,TRBJ1-2,TRBV19,CASSMWQSGLYGYTF,TGTGCCAGTAGTATGTGGCAGAGCGGGCTCTATGGCTACACCTTC
-,-,TRBJ1-1,TRBV9,CASSVRGDTEAFF,TGTGCCAGCAGCGTAAGGGGCGACACTGAAGCTTTCTTT
-,-,TRBJ1-1,TRBV19,CASTPGRYTEAFF,TGTGCCAGTACCCCAGGGCGTTACACTGAAGCTTTCTTT
-,TRBD1,TRBJ2-7,TRBV11-2,CASSLDGKTGWYNEQYF,TGTGCCAGCAGCTTAGATGGGAAGACAGGGTGGTATAACGAGCAGTACTTC